This T cell receptor beta chain derives from a study of identical twins. This clonotype was counted many times. Its antigen remains unidentified. Study-wide findings and caveats: In monozygotic twins, models underestimated the sharing of out-of-frame TCR alpha. Fewer insertions characterized abundant cord blood beta clonotypes, whereas memory repertoires showed none. A partial confounding effect on zero-insertion analyses could come from invariant MAIT and iNKT cells.

All donors were healthy, and all were Caucasian. Germline-derived CDR1 and CDR2 are SGHRS and YFSETQ. V dropped 3 bases and J dropped 4 bases, with 20 bases sitting between them. The CDR3 covers 17 residues. MiXCR, run by TCRdb on the 5' RACE reads, gives a single entry per CDR3 protein. The repertoire consists of around 220,000 distinct CDR3 sequences, with over 11% occurring once and the leading ten covering approximately 9.3%. The rearrangement joins TRBV5-1 to TRBJ1-3, with D tentatively TRBD1 (5 bases). What was sequenced was memory (CD45RO+) T cells sorted from blood. This TCR was sampled from a young woman in good health. CDR3 protein: CASSSGSGPTPGNTIYF. The CDR3 DNA reads TGCGCCAGCAGCTCGGGCTCGGGGCCTACCCCAGGAAACACCATATATTTT.